This T cell receptor (beta chain) comes out of a study of response to subunit inactivated influenza vaccine. General study points: The authors put forward the suggestion that each seasonal influenza vaccination may bring in only a limited number of new T cells.

The CDR3 runs 14 residues. Trimming left V 5 bases short and J 0 bases short, with 11 bases between. One entry per CDR3 protein, called by TCRdb with MiXCR from the RT-PCR reads. The sample consists of hundreds of thousands of distinct CDR3 sequences, about a sixth of them appearing once. This clonotype was found a few times. What it recognizes is unknown. The chain has TRBV12-3 or TRBV12-4 and TRBJ2-7, with D hard to call. Sequencing was performed on PBMCs from blood, taken less than 13 days after vaccination. The source of this sequence is a man aged 45-65 years who received an inactivated influenza vaccine. CDR3 loop: CASSPGRNSYEQYF. CDR3 DNA sequence: TGTGCCAGCAGTCCCGGACGCAACTCCTACGAGCAGTACTTC.